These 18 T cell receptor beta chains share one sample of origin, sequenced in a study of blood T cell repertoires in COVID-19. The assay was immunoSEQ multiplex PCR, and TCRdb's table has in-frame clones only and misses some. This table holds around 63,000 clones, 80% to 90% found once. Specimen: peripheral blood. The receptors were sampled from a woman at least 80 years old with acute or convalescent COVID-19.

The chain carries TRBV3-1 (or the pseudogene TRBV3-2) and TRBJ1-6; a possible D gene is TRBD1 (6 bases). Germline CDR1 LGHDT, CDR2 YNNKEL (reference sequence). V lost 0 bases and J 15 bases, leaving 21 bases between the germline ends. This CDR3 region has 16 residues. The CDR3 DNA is TGTGCCAGCAGCCAAGAAGGGGCCAGGGGATGGGCCTACCTCCACTTT. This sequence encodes CASSQEGARGWAYLHF.

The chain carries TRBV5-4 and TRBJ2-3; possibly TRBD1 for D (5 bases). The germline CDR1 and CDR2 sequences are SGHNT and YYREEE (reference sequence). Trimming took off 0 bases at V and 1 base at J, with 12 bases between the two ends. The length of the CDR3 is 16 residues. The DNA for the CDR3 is TGTGCCAGCAGCTTGGGATCGACAGCCGGCACAGATACGCAGTATTTT. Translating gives CASSLGSTAGTDTQYF. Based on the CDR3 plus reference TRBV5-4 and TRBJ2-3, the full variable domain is ETGVTQSPTHLIKTRGQQVTLRCSSQSGHNTVSWYQQALGQGPQFIFQYYREEENGRGNFPPRFSGLQFPNYSSELNVNALELDDSALYLCASSLGSTAGTDTQYFGPGTRLTVL.

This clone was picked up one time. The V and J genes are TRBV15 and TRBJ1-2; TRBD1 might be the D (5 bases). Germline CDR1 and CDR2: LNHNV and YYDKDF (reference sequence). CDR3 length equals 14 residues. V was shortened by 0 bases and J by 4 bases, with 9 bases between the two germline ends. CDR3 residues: CATSREAGPYGYTF. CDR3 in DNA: TGTGCCACCAGCAGAGAGGCAGGGCCCTATGGCTACACCTTC.

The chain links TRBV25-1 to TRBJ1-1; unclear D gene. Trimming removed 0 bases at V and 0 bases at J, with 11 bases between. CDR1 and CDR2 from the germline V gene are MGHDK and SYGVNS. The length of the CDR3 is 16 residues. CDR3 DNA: TGTGCCAGCAGTGAATACCGCGGGAAGATGAACACTGAAGCTTTCTTT. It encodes CASSEYRGKMNTEAFF. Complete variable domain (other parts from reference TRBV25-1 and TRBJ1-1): EADIYQTPRYLVIGTGKKITLECSQTMGHDKMYWYQQDPGMELHLIHYSYGVNSTEKGDLSSESTVSRIRTEHFPLTLESARPSHTSQYLCASSEYRGKMNTEAFFGQGTRLTVV.

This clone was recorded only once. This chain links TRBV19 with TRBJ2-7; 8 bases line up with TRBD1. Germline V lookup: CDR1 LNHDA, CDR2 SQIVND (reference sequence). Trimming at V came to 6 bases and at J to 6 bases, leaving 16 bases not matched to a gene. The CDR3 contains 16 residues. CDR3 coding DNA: TGTGCCAGTAGCAAACTTCCGGGACAGGCCACTGGCGAGCAGTACTTC. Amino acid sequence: CASSKLPGQATGEQYF. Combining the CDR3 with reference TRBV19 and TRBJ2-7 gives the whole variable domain DGGITQSPKYLFRKEGQNVTLSCEQNLNHDAMYWYRQDPGQGLRLIYYSQIVNDFQKGDIAEGYSVSREKKESFPLTVTSAQKNPTAFYLCASSKLPGQATGEQYFGPGTRLTVT.

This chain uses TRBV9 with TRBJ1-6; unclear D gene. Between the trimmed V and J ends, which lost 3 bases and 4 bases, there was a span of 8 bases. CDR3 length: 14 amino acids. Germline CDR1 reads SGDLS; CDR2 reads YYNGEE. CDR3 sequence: CASSDVAYNSPLHF. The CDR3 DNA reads TGTGCCAGCAGCGATGTGGCTTATAATTCACCCCTCCACTTT.

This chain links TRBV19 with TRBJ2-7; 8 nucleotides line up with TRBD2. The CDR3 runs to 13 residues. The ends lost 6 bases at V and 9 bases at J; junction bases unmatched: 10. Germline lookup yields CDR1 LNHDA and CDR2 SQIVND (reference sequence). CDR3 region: CASRKRENEGQYF. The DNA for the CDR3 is TGTGCCAGTAGGAAGCGGGAGAATGAGGGGCAGTACTTC.

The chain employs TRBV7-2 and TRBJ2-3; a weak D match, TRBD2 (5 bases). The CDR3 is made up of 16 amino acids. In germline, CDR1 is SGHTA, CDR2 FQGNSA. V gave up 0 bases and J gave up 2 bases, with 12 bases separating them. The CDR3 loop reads CASSLAARGNTDTQYF. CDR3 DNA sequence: TGTGCCAGCAGCTTAGCTGCTCGGGGAAACACAGATACGCAGTATTTT. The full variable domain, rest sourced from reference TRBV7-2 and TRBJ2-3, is GAGVSQSPSNKVTEKGKDVELRCDPISGHTALYWYRQSLGQGLEFLIYFQGNSAPDKSGLPSDRFSAERTGGSVSTLTIQRTQQEDSAVYLCASSLAARGNTDTQYFGPGTRLTVL.

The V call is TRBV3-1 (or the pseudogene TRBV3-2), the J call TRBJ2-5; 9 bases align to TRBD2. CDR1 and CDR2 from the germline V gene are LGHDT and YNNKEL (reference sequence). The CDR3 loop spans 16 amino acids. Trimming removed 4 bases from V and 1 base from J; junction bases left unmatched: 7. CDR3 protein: CASSLNSGGPQETQYF. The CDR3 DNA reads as TGTGCCAGCAGCCTCAATAGCGGGGGCCCCCAAGAGACCCAGTACTTC.

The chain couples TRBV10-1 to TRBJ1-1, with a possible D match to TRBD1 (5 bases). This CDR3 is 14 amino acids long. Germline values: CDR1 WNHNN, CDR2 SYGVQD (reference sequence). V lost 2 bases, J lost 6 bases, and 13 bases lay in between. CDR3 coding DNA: TGCGCCAGCAGTGAGGGACAACCAACCTCTGAAGCTTTCTTT. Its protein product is CASSEGQPTSEAFF.

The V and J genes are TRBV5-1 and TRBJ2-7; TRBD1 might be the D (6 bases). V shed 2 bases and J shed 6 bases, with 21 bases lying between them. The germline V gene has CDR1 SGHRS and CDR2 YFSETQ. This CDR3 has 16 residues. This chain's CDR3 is CASSFRSGQPRFEQYF. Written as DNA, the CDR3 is TGCGCCAGCAGCTTCCGTTCCGGACAGCCAAGGTTCGAGCAGTACTTC.

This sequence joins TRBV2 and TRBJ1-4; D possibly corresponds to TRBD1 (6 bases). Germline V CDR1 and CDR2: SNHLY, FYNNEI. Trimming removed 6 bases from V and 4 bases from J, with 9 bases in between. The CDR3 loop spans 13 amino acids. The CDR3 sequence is CASSRGLNEKLFF. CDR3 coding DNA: TGTGCCAGCAGCAGGGGTCTTAATGAAAAACTGTTTTTT. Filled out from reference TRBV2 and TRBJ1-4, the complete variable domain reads EPEVTQTPSHQVTQMGQEVILRCVPISNHLYFYWYRQILGQKVEFLVSFYNNEISEKSEIFDDQFSVERPDGSNFTLKIRSTKLEDSAMYFCASSRGLNEKLFFGSGTQLSVL.

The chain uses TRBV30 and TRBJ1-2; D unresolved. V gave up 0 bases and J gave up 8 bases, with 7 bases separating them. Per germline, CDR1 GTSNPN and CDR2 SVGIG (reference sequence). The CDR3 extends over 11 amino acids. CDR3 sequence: CAWSVAAGYTF. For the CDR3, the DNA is TGTGCCTGGAGTGTAGCGGCGGGCTACACCTTC.

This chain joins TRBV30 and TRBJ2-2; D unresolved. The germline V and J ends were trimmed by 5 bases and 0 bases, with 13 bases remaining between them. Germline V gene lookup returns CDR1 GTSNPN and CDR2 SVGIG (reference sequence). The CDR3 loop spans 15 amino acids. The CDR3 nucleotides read TGTGCCTGGGCGCACTACTTGGCGAACACCGGGGAGCTGTTTTTT. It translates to CAWAHYLANTGELFF.

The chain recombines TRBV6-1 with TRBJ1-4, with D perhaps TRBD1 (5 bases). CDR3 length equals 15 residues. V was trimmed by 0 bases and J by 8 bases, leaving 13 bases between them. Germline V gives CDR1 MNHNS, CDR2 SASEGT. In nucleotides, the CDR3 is TGTGCCAGCAGTGAAGCCGACAGCCCTGCGGAAAAACTGTTTTTT. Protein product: CASSEADSPAEKLFF.

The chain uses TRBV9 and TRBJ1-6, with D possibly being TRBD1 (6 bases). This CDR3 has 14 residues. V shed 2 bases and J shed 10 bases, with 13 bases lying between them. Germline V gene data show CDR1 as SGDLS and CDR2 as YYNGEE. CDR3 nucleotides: TGTGCCAGCAGCGTTTTAACAGGGAACTCACCCCTCCACTTT. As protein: CASSVLTGNSPLHF.

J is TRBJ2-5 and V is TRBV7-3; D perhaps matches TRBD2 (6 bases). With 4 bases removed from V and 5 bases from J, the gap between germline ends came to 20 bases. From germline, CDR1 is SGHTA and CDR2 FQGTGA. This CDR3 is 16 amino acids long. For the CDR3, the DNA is TGTGCCAGCAGCTCGAATCCTCCGGGAGAGGGGGAGACCCAGTACTTC. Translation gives CASSSNPPGEGETQYF.

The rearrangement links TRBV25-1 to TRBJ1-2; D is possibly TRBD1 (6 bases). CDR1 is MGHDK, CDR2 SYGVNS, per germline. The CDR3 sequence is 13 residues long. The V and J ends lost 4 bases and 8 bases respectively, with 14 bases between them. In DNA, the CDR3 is TGTGCCAGCAGTGTTGACAGGATCTCCGGCTACACCTTC. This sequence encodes CASSVDRISGYTF.